The 11 T cell receptor beta chains listed next were all sequenced from one sample in a study of response to subunit inactivated influenza vaccine. TCRdb fed the RT-PCR reads into MiXCR, producing one record per CDR3 protein. The table records some 150,000 distinct CDR3 sequences, 12% of them present only once. The data were also submitted as part of a second study, on T cells expressing NK-cell markers. That source reports: 5'RACE template switching with UMIs produced the TCR beta cDNA.

This specimen consisted of CD8+ T cells sorted from PBMCs, obtained roughly 12 days after vaccination. The receptors were gathered from a man aged 50 to 60 who received an inactivated influenza vaccine.

The chain links TRBV6-4 to TRBJ1-2; 8 bases match TRBD1. CDR1 MRHNA and CDR2 SNTAGT come from the germline V gene. V shed 5 bases, J shed 6 bases, and the junction held 5 bases outside the gene matches. The CDR3 extends over 13 amino acids. The CDR3 nucleotides are TGTGCCAGCAGTCAGGACAGGGTGCATGGCTACACCTTC. It encodes CASSQDRVHGYTF.

This clonotype was recorded many times. The chain joins TRBV2 to TRBJ2-3; 8 nucleotides align to TRBD1. This CDR3 is built from 15 residues. The trim removed 5 bases at V and 2 bases at J, leaving 6 bases unmatched. Per the germline V gene, CDR1 is SNHLY and CDR2 is FYNNEI. CDR3 amino acids: CASSPDRGPTDTQYF. The CDR3, as DNA: TGTGCCAGCAGTCCCGACAGGGGTCCCACAGATACGCAGTATTTT.

This clonotype was recorded a few times. V is TRBV7-8 and J is TRBJ2-1; possible D gene TRBD2, 5 bases. V was shortened by 3 bases and J by 9 bases, with 9 bases between the two germline ends. This CDR3 contains 12 residues. Germline CDR1 is SGHVS and CDR2 is FQNEAQ. For the CDR3, the DNA is TGTGCCAGCAGCTTCGGAGGCCTTGAGCAGTTCTTC. Protein product: CASSFGGLEQFF.

This clonotype turned up a few times. The genes are TRBV11-2 and TRBJ2-7; D is undetermined. CDR1 and CDR2 (germline): SGHAT, FQNNGV. Trimming left V 0 bases short and J 4 bases short, with 10 bases between. The CDR3 is 14 residues long. For the CDR3, the DNA is TGTGCCAGCAGCTTAGATCACTTGGGATACGAGCAGTACTTC. This codes for CASSLDHLGYEQYF.

The chain links TRBV5-1 to TRBJ2-7; tentative D call: TRBD2 (6 bases). The CDR3 extends over 17 amino acids. Germline-derived CDR1 and CDR2 are SGHRS and YFSETQ. V was shortened by 1 base and J by 1 base, with 18 bases between the two germline ends. For the CDR3, the DNA is TGCGCCAGCAGCTTGTCCCCGGGACTCCATGGATCCTACGAGCAGTACTTC. As protein: CASSLSPGLHGSYEQYF.

This clonotype was detected a few times. The CDR3: CASSYRSNYGYTF. The CDR3 DNA follows: TGTGCCAGCAGTTACAGAAGTAACTATGGCTACACCTTC. The rearrangement uses TRBV6-5 and TRBJ1-2; no clear D. The CDR3 sequence is 13 residues long. Per germline, CDR1 MNHEY and CDR2 SVGAGI. Trimming shortened V by 2 bases and J by 1 base, and 5 bases separated the two germline ends.

The chain links TRBV6-5 to TRBJ2-7; a possible D gene is TRBD1 (5 bases). Deletions cut 10 bases from V and 5 bases from J, with 12 bases between. From germline, CDR1 is MNHEY and CDR2 SVGAGI. This CDR3 has 11 amino acids. CDR3 sequence (DNA): TGTGCCACCGCGGACACCAACGAGCAGTACTTC. Translation gives CATADTNEQYF.

J is TRBJ2-3 and V is TRBV6-1; D remains ambiguous. Germline lookup yields CDR1 MNHNS and CDR2 SASEGT. V lost 7 bases and J lost 3, with 14 bases in between. The CDR3 is made up of 14 amino acids. CDR3 DNA sequence: TGTGCCAGCACCCAAAGGGCCTCAACAGATACGCAGTATTTT. Its protein is CASTQRASTDTQYF.

The chain couples TRBV6-5 to TRBJ2-7; D is perhaps TRBD2 (6 bases). The CDR3 is made up of 14 amino acids. From germline, CDR1 is MNHEY and CDR2 SVGAGI. Trimming pared 0 bases from V and 2 bases from J, leaving 8 bases between. CDR3 sequence (DNA): TGTGCCAGCAGTTACTCGGGGGGAACCTACGAGCAGTACTTC. It encodes CASSYSGGTYEQYF.

V and J are TRBV30 and TRBJ2-1, with D maybe TRBD2 (6 bases). The germline V gene has CDR1 GTSNPN and CDR2 SVGIG (reference sequence). V was trimmed by 3 bases and J by 7 bases, leaving 16 bases between them. The CDR3 loop spans 14 amino acids. CDR3 sequence (DNA): TGTGCCTGGAGCCCCGGGGGTGGTGGGAATGAGCAGTTCTTC. Its protein product is CAWSPGGGGNEQFF.

J is TRBJ2-3 and V is TRBV7-3; weak D call: TRBD2 (6 bases). CDR1 is SGHTA and CDR2 is FQGTGA in the germline V gene. The CDR3 consists of 18 residues. Trimming removed 11 bases from V and 2 bases from J, with 29 bases in between. CDR3 sequence (DNA): TGTGCCGCTCCAGCTTTTGGGCGTCGCGGGAACATCACAGATACGCAGTATTTT. This gives the protein CAAPAFGRRGNITDTQYF. The full variable domain, its missing parts supplied by reference TRBV7-3 and TRBJ2-3, is GAGVSQTPSNKVTEKGKYVELRCDPISGHTALYWYRQSLGQGPEFLIYFQGTGAADDSGLPNDRFFAVRPEGSVSTLKIQRTERGDSAVYLCAAPAFGRRGNITDTQYFGPGTRLTVL.